Included here is one T cell receptor (beta chain) sequence, with context. This sample was taken from a study of blood T cell repertoires in COVID-19. Overall study context: COVID-19 samples from acute and convalescent phases originated in the United States, Italy and Spain. T cells, B-cell-depleted T cells, or PBMCs supplied cDNA or gDNA.

Germline V gene lookup returns CDR1 MNHEY and CDR2 SVGEGT. The CDR3 runs to 15 residues. The V gene lost 4 bases and the J gene lost 3 bases, with 13 bases spanning the gap. Authors' analysis steps: By means of reference gene primer amplification, nucleated cell counts were estimated. Clones were read by immunoSEQ multiplex PCR, and TCRdb kept only the in-frame ones, dropping some. V and J calls and clone size are copied from that table; D and trimming were computed from the DNA. The sample records 120,000 or so clones, less than 90% being singletons. The TCR sequence derives from a man older than 75 with active or convalescent COVID-19. Sequenced: peripheral blood. The chain couples TRBV6-2 or TRBV6-3 to TRBJ2-4; TRBD1 is a possible D gene (6 bases). DNA of the CDR3: TGTGCCAGCAGTTGGATACAGGGCAGCAAAAACATTCAGTACTTC. It codes for CASSWIQGSKNIQYF.